A selection of T cell receptor beta chains follows, all from one sample in a study of cytomegalovirus exposure and HLA in healthy donors. Sequencing was performed with immunoSEQ multiplex PCR; in TCRdb, only in-frame clones are kept and a portion is missing. Among 150,000 or so clones listed, more than 65% were seen once. Material for sequencing was PBMCs. These receptor sequences come from a man over 45 in good health and CMV-seropositive. Both conserved end residues are part of each CDR3. D genes are given only for firm matches. Only part of the rows carry a size: once, few, many, or a class if the clone is expanded.

J	D	V	size	length	DNA	CDR3
TRBJ2-1	TRBD2	TRBV27	.	15	TGTGCCAGCAGTTTATCCCGACTAGCGGACAATGAGCAGTTCTTC	CASSLSRLADNEQFF
TRBJ1-2	TRBD1	TRBV27	.	16	TGTGCCAGCAGTTTAATCGCGCCAGGGGGTAACTATGGCTACACCTTC	CASSLIAPGGNYGYTF
TRBJ2-3	TRBD1	TRBV18	.	15	TGTGCCAGCTCCACCGGGACAGGGCGCACAGATACGCAGTATTTT	CASSTGTGRTDTQYF
TRBJ2-5	TRBD1	TRBV7-6	.	15	TGTGCCAGCAGCAGACAGGGGCCGAGGGGGGAGACCCAGTACTTC	CASSRQGPRGETQYF
TRBJ2-7	TRBD2	TRBV7-9	.	15	TGTGCCAGCAGCACCATTAGCGGGAGGGCTTGGGAGCAGTACTTC	CASSTISGRAWEQYF
TRBJ2-7	TRBD2	TRBV2	.	15	TGTGCCAGCAGTGTGGCTAGCGGGAGTACGGGGGAGCAGTACTTC	CASSVASGSTGEQYF
TRBJ2-1	TRBD2	TRBV11-3	.	19	TGTGCCAGCAGCTTAGCTCGTAGCGGGAGGGCCTCGTCCTACAATGAGCAGTTCTTC	CASSLARSGRASSYNEQFF
TRBJ2-3	TRBD2	TRBV29-1	.	14	TGCAGCGTTAGGACTAGCGGTAGCACAGATACGCAGTATTTT	CSVRTSGSTDTQYF
TRBJ2-7	.	TRBV7-6	.	14	TGTGCCAGCAGCTTGGAGACCATCTCCTACGAGCAGTACTTC	CASSLETISYEQYF
TRBJ1-3	TRBD1	TRBV2	.	14	TGTGCCAGCAGGGGACAGGGGCCAGGAAACACCATATATTTT	CASRGQGPGNTIYF
TRBJ2-7	TRBD1	TRBV28	few	16	TGTGCCAGCAGTTTAGACGGGGACAGGGGGAGGGCTGCGCAGTACTTC	CASSLDGDRGRAAQYF
TRBJ2-3	.	TRBV13	.	14	TGTGCCAGCAGCTTAGAAGCCTCTTCAGATACGCAGTATTTT	CASSLEASSDTQYF
TRBJ2-7	TRBD2	TRBV7-9	.	12	TGTGCCGTAGCCCCTAGCGGCTACGAGCAGTACTTC	CAVAPSGYEQYF
TRBJ1-1	TRBD1	TRBV7-6	.	14	TGTGCCAGCAGCCTGGGGACAGGTGGACGAGAAGCTTTCTTT	CASSLGTGGREAFF
TRBJ2-1	.	TRBV11-3	.	15	TGTGCCAGCAGCCGAACTGGCGCGGCGGGAAGGGAGCAGTTCTTC	CASSRTGAAGREQFF
TRBJ1-5	TRBD1	TRBV11-2	.	16	TGTGCCAGCAGCAATCGGACAGGGTATAGCAATCAGCCCCAGCATTTT	CASSNRTGYSNQPQHF
TRBJ2-3	.	TRBV9	few	16	TGTGCCAGCAGCGTGTTTCTTACGGGATCCGCAGATACGCAGTATTTT	CASSVFLTGSADTQYF
TRBJ1-1	.	TRBV28	once	12	TGTGCCAGCAGGACATTGAACACTGAAGCTTTCTTT	CASRTLNTEAFF
TRBJ2-3	TRBD1	TRBV9	.	15	TGTGCCAGCAGCAGACGGACAGGCGGCACAGATACGCAGTATTTT	CASSRRTGGTDTQYF
TRBJ1-2	TRBD1	TRBV28	.	13	TGTGCCAGCAGTTTGGAAGGGGGCTCTGGCTACACCTTC	CASSLEGGSGYTF
TRBJ2-7	.	TRBV7-2	.	17	TGTGCCAGCAGCCAAGTCCCGGGACAATTTGGGTCCTACGAGCAGTACTTC	CASSQVPGQFGSYEQYF
TRBJ2-5	.	TRBV5-1	.	17	TGCGCCAGCAGCAATGGCGGGGGCGCAGGGTACCAAGAGACCCAGTACTTC	CASSNGGGAGYQETQYF
TRBJ1-2	.	TRBV6-5	once	13	TGTGCCAGCAGTTATGGCCAGGGCGTTGGCCACACCTTC	CASSYGQGVGHTF
TRBJ2-5	TRBD2	TRBV7-2	.	18	TGTGCCAGCAGCTTCCCGCCCGGGACTAGCGGGTTACAAGAGACCCAGTACTTC	CASSFPPGTSGLQETQYF
TRBJ2-6	.	TRBV27	.	14	TGTGCCAGCAGTTTCCGCTCTGGGGCCAACGTCCTGACTTTC	CASSFRSGANVLTF
TRBJ2-2	.	TRBV5-1	.	14	TGCGCCAGCCACAGACAGTCGAACACCGGGGAGCTGTTTTTT	CASHRQSNTGELFF
TRBJ1-5	.	TRBV2	.	13	TGTGCCAGCGCAGGGCCGAGCAATCAGCCCCAGCATTTT	CASAGPSNQPQHF
TRBJ1-1	TRBD1	TRBV6-4	once	13	TGTGCCAGCAGTCGCGACAGGGGGGCTGAAGCTTTCTTT	CASSRDRGAEAFF
TRBJ1-1	TRBD1	TRBV29-1	.	13	TGCAGCGCAAACGGACAGGGGAACACTGAAGCTTTCTTT	CSANGQGNTEAFF
TRBJ1-1	TRBD1	TRBV7-9	.	13	TGTGCCAGCAGCTCCCAGGGGGGCACTGAAGCTTTCTTT	CASSSQGGTEAFF
TRBJ2-7	.	TRBV5-1	.	14	TGCGCCAGCAGCTTCGGTCCAGGAAGCTACGAGCAGTACTTC	CASSFGPGSYEQYF
TRBJ1-1	.	TRBV27	.	13	TGTGCCAGCAGCACCCCGGGGAACACTGAAGCTTTCTTT	CASSTPGNTEAFF
TRBJ1-2	TRBD1	TRBV28	.	15	TGTGCCAGCAGTGCCCGGACAGGGTCTCCCTATGGCTACACCTTC	CASSARTGSPYGYTF
TRBJ2-2	.	TRBV5-1	.	12	TGCGCCAGCAGCTTTGAGTCCGGGGAGCTGTTTTTT	CASSFESGELFF
TRBJ1-4	.	TRBV29-1	.	12	TGCAGCGGCAGGGGCCAGAGTGAAAAACTGTTTTTT	CSGRGQSEKLFF
TRBJ2-1	.	TRBV1	once	17	TGCACCAGCAGCCCCTCTCCCGTTGGCGGGGGCGAGAATGAGCAGTTCTTC	CTSSPSPVGGGENEQFF
TRBJ2-3	TRBD1	TRBV29-1	.	14	TGCAGCATAGGGACAGGGCTATTGGCAGATACGCAGTATTTT	CSIGTGLLADTQYF
TRBJ2-5	.	TRBV30	.	13	TGTGCCTGGGGACAGGAGGGAAGGTGGACCCAGTACTTC	CAWGQEGRWTQYF